The 6 T cell receptor beta chains below come from one sample, sequenced in a study of cytomegalovirus exposure and HLA in healthy donors. Profiling relied on immunoSEQ multiplex PCR, and the TCRdb table lists in-frame clones only, not all of them. The sample carries 150,000 or so clones, 75% to 90% recorded once. The specimen sequenced was PBMCs. The receptors here all came from a woman younger than 30 in good health and CMV-seronegative.

The J gene is TRBJ1-5, the V gene TRBV27, with D perhaps matching TRBD1 (6 bases). Looked up from germline, CDR1 is MNHEY and CDR2 is SMNVEV (reference sequence). V was shortened by 5 bases and J by 2 bases, with 16 bases between the two germline ends. CDR3 size: 16 residues. In DNA form, the CDR3 reads TGTGCCAGCAGTGTAGTAGGGGGTGTTGGCAATCAGCCCCAGCATTTT. Translated: CASSVVGGVGNQPQHF.

The CDR3 protein is CSVVSSTDTQYF. CDR3 nucleotides: TGCAGCGTTGTGTCGAGCACAGATACGCAGTATTTT. The chain recombines TRBV29-1 with TRBJ2-3; no firm D call. The CDR3 has 12 residues. Trimming left V 4 bases short and J 0 bases short, with 5 bases between. CDR1 SQVTM and CDR2 ANQGSEA come from the germline V gene.

This clone has just a few counts. The V and J genes are TRBV5-1 and TRBJ1-6; D gene unclear. Trimming cost V 0 bases and J 8 bases, with 12 bases left between them. Germline V gene data show CDR1 as SGHRS and CDR2 as YFSETQ. CDR3 size: 15 residues. The CDR3 spells CASSLASGWDSPLHF. The DNA of the CDR3 is TGCGCCAGCAGCTTGGCTTCCGGGTGGGATTCACCCCTCCACTTT.

V usage is TRBV11-3 and J usage is TRBJ2-3; no firm D call. Trimming pared 0 bases from V and 6 bases from J, leaving 7 bases between. From germline, CDR1 is SGHNT and CDR2 YENEEA. The CDR3 extends over 13 amino acids. The CDR3 protein is CASSLDSMDTQYF. CDR3 DNA sequence: TGTGCCAGCAGCTTAGATAGTATGGATACGCAGTATTTT.

J is TRBJ1-1 and V is TRBV6-1; tentatively, D is TRBD1 (6 bases). V was shortened by 4 bases and J by 1 base, with 13 bases between the two germline ends. This CDR3 has 15 amino acids. Germline V gene sequence: CDR1 MNHNS, CDR2 SASEGT. The CDR3 sequence: CASSARTAGNTEAFF. The CDR3 DNA is TGTGCCAGCAGTGCTAGGACAGCAGGGAACACTGAAGCTTTCTTT.

This clone was seen just once. The chain is built from TRBV4-1 and TRBJ2-5; weak D call: TRBD2 (6 bases). The germline V gene encodes CDR1 MGHRA and CDR2 YSYEKL. This CDR3 region has 14 residues. Trimming removed 0 bases at V and 7 bases at J, with 12 bases between. This chain's CDR3 is CASSQESGVGTQYF. Here the CDR3 DNA reads TGCGCCAGCAGCCAAGAGTCGGGGGTGGGGACCCAGTACTTC.